This passage covers 30 T cell receptor beta chains from one sample sequenced in a study of T cells in tuberculosis. Using immunoSEQ multiplex PCR, the repertoire was profiled, and TCRdb retains in-frame clones only, with some absent. The table records about 36,000 clones, 93% of them present only once. Sequencing used PBMCs. The receptor set was obtained from a donor aged 10-35 years with latent tuberculosis or without tuberculosis infection.

J is TRBJ1-1 and V is TRBV7-8; TRBD1 aligns across 10 bases. This CDR3 has 18 amino acids. The trim removed 1 base at V and 4 bases at J, leaving 12 bases unmatched. Germline V lookup: CDR1 SGHVS, CDR2 FQNEAQ. The CDR3 protein is CASSLVFRDRGVVTEAFF. CDR3 nucleotide sequence: TGTGCCAGCAGCTTAGTTTTCCGGGACAGGGGAGTGGTCACTGAAGCTTTCTTT. The whole variable domain, filled in from reference TRBV7-8 and TRBJ1-1, reads GAGVSQSPRYKVAKRGQDVALRCDPISGHVSLFWYQQALGQGPEFLTYFQNEAQLDKSGLPSDRFFAERPEGSVSTLKIQRTQQEDSAVYLCASSLVFRDRGVVTEAFFGQGTRLTVV.

This chain links TRBV19 with TRBJ1-2; TRBD1 matches at 8 bases. Germline V gives CDR1 LNHDA, CDR2 SQIVND (reference sequence). Trimming removed 9 bases from V and 7 bases from J; junction bases left unmatched: 7. This CDR3 spans 12 amino acids. The CDR3 protein is CASFRGLIGYTF. CDR3 in DNA: TGTGCCAGCTTCAGGGGGCTGATTGGCTACACCTTC.

The rearrangement joins TRBV6-5 to TRBJ1-3; D call uncertain. Germline lookup yields CDR1 MNHEY and CDR2 SVGAGI. The CDR3 is 14 residues long. V was pared by 4 bases and J by 0 bases, with 7 bases between. The CDR3 DNA reads TGTGCCAGCAGTTCGGCAGGCTCTGGAAACACCATATATTTT. Its protein is CASSSAGSGNTIYF.

The chain joins TRBV19 to TRBJ1-5; the D is unclear. The germline V gene has CDR1 LNHDA and CDR2 SQIVND (reference sequence). V gave up 6 bases and J gave up 1 base, with 7 bases separating them. This CDR3 comprises 13 residues. The CDR3 region is CASSSTSNQPQHF. In DNA form, the CDR3 reads TGTGCCAGTAGCTCGACAAGCAATCAGCCCCAGCATTTT.

DNA for the CDR3: TGTGCCTGGTCGGGACAGGGGCCCCACGAGCAGTACTTC. Its translation: CAWSGQGPHEQYF. This chain joins TRBV30 and TRBJ2-7, with 10 bases identical to TRBD1. The CDR3 is made up of 13 amino acids. J lost 5 bases, V lost 5 bases, and 6 bases had no gene match. Germline CDR1 GTSNPN, CDR2 SVGIG (reference sequence).

The V call is TRBV5-1, the J call TRBJ1-6; unclear D gene. The ends were cut back, 4 bases at V and 1 base at J, with 9 bases in the middle. The CDR3 loop spans 15 amino acids. Germline CDR1 is SGHRS and CDR2 is YFSETQ. CDR3 sequence reads: CASSPSGSYNSPLHF. Written as DNA, the CDR3 is TGCGCCAGCAGCCCTAGCGGGTCCTATAATTCACCCCTCCACTTT. Drawing the rest from reference TRBV5-1 and TRBJ1-6, the complete variable domain is KAGVTQTPRYLIKTRGQQVTLSCSPISGHRSVSWYQQTPGQGLQFLFEYFSETQRNKGNFPGRFSGRQFSNSRSEMNVSTLELGDSALYLCASSPSGSYNSPLHFGNGTRLTVT.

This chain connects TRBV5-1 to TRBJ1-2, with TRBD1 matching over 10 bases. V shed 0 bases and J 4 bases; nucleotides not matched to a gene: 9. The V gene's germline CDR1 is SGHRS and CDR2 YFSETQ. The CDR3 consists of 17 residues. The CDR3 DNA sequence: TGCGCCAGCAGCTTGGCTGGACAGGGGGTGCCTTCCTATGGCTACACCTTC. This encodes CASSLAGQGVPSYGYTF.

This clone rates as medium-sized. This rearrangement joins TRBV29-1 to TRBJ2-1; D perhaps matches TRBD2 (6 bases). The length of the CDR3 is 17 residues. V gave up 0 bases and J gave up 0 bases, with 15 bases separating them. CDR1 SQVTM and CDR2 ANQGSEA come from the germline V gene. CDR3 sequence: CSVEDYGGMSSYNEQFF. The CDR3 coding sequence is TGCAGCGTTGAAGATTATGGGGGGATGAGCTCCTACAATGAGCAGTTCTTC.

The chain combines TRBV5-1 with TRBJ1-2, with 10 positions matching TRBD1. The ends lost 1 base at V and 8 bases at J; junction bases unmatched: 5. CDR3 length equals 14 residues. Germline V CDR1 and CDR2: SGHRS, YFSETQ. CDR3 sequence reads: CASSLRDRGRGYTF. CDR3 nucleotide sequence: TGCGCCAGCAGCTTGAGGGACAGGGGAAGAGGCTACACCTTC.

The chain uses TRBV2 and TRBJ2-3; 8 bases fit TRBD2. Germline CDR1 SNHLY, CDR2 FYNNEI. CDR3 length: 16 residues. V lost 4 bases and J lost 2; bases outside the gene matches: 8. The CDR3, as DNA: TGTGCCAGCAGTGTGAATCCAGCGGGAGCCACAGATACGCAGTATTTT. Translated: CASSVNPAGATDTQYF.

The chain joins TRBV28 to TRBJ2-7; TRBD1 is a possible D gene (7 bases). Germline V gene lookup returns CDR1 MDHEN and CDR2 SYDVKM. This CDR3 region has 15 residues. Trimming shortened V by 5 bases and J by 4 bases, and 18 bases separated the two germline ends. The CDR3 loop reads CASSRPQGGPYEQYF. For the CDR3, the DNA is TGTGCCAGCAGTCGACCGCAGGGGGGCCCTTACGAGCAGTACTTC.

This clone has a single count. The rearrangement uses TRBV7-9 and TRBJ2-3, with D tentatively TRBD1 (5 bases). CDR3 size: 13 residues. Germline loops: CDR1 SEHNR, CDR2 FQNEAQ (reference sequence). The V end lost 6 bases, the J end lost 4 bases, and 11 bases lay between the germline ends. CDR3: CASRESGSDTQYF. The DNA for the CDR3 is TGTGCCAGCAGAGAATCAGGGTCAGATACGCAGTATTTT.

V usage is TRBV5-6 and J usage is TRBJ1-1; D is unresolved. Trimming pared 1 base from V and 7 bases from J, leaving 8 bases between. The CDR3 spans 12 residues. CDR1 SGHDT and CDR2 YYEEEE come from the germline V gene. The CDR3 here is CASSLSLGEAFF. The CDR3 DNA is TGTGCCAGCAGCTTGAGTCTCGGTGAAGCTTTCTTT.

CDR3 DNA sequence: TGTGCCAGCAGTCCCCCGGGACAGGGTGGCGAGCAGTACTTC. This codes for CASSPPGQGGEQYF. The genes are TRBV6-6 and TRBJ2-7; 9 bases match TRBD1. Germline CDR1 MNHNY, CDR2 SVGAGI (reference sequence). After removal of 5 bases from V and 6 bases from J, the junction contained 8 bases not matched to a gene. CDR3 length equals 14 residues.

V and J are TRBV4-2 and TRBJ2-7; 10 bases line up with TRBD1. Germline CDR1 and CDR2: LGHNA and YNFKEQ. The length of the CDR3 is 15 residues. V gave up 5 bases and J gave up 1 base; unmatched junction bases: 5. The CDR3 spells CASSSRDRGSYEQYF. The CDR3 nucleotides read TGTGCCAGCAGCTCCAGGGACAGGGGTTCCTACGAGCAGTACTTC.

The gene calls are TRBV4-3 and TRBJ2-6, with 11 positions matching TRBD1. This CDR3 region has 20 residues. The V segment lost 4 bases and the J segment 3 bases; nucleotides outside the gene matches: 14. CDR1 and CDR2 (germline): LGHNA, YSLEER. CDR3 nucleotide sequence: TGCGCCAGCAGCCGAGCCCGCCGGGACAGGGGGTTCTTTGGGGCCAACGTCCTGACTTTC. The encoded protein is CASSRARRDRGFFGANVLTF.

The V and J genes are TRBV30 and TRBJ1-6; D call uncertain. The CDR3 sequence is 11 residues long. Trimming cost V 5 bases and J 5 bases, with 4 bases left between them. The V gene's germline CDR1 is GTSNPN and CDR2 SVGIG (reference sequence). Here the CDR3 reads CAWGDNSPLHF. The CDR3 nucleotides read TGTGCCTGGGGAGATAATTCACCCCTCCACTTT.

CDR3 amino acids: CASSQDPDRVGEKLFF. In DNA, the CDR3 is TGTGCCAGCAGCCAAGACCCGGACAGGGTGGGGGAAAAACTGTTTTTT. This chain joins TRBV4-2 and TRBJ1-4; 8 nucleotides align to TRBD1. J was trimmed by 8 bases and V by 0 bases; bases with no gene match: 8. Germline V gene sequence: CDR1 LGHNA, CDR2 YNFKEQ. This CDR3 contains 16 residues.

The chain links TRBV2 to TRBJ2-2; D not resolved. Deletions cut 0 bases from V and 7 bases from J, with 6 bases between. The CDR3 extends over 13 amino acids. Germline CDR1 SNHLY, CDR2 FYNNEI. The CDR3 region has the DNA TGTGCCAGCAGTGAAGCGAGCCACGGGGAGCTGTTTTTT. Amino acids: CASSEASHGELFF.

The chain uses TRBV30 and TRBJ2-7; 9 bases map to TRBD1. CDR1 is GTSNPN and CDR2 is SVGIG in the germline V gene (reference sequence). Trimming cost V 2 bases and J 6 bases; bases outside gene matches: 2. This CDR3 region has 12 residues. CDR3 sequence: CAWSRDRAEQYF. DNA for the CDR3: TGTGCCTGGAGTCGGGACAGGGCCGAGCAGTACTTC.

This chain uses TRBV7-9 with TRBJ2-1; D possibly corresponds to TRBD1 (6 bases). CDR3 length: 13 residues. The V gene's germline CDR1 is SEHNR and CDR2 FQNEAQ (reference sequence). V lost 5 bases, J lost 5 bases, and 10 bases lay in between. The CDR3 here is CASSLGQNNEQFF. The CDR3 region has the DNA TGTGCCAGCAGCCTCGGACAGAACAATGAGCAGTTCTTC.

The V and J genes are TRBV6-4 and TRBJ1-6, with TRBD1 matching over 8 bases. The V segment lost 2 bases and the J segment 8 bases; nucleotides outside the gene matches: 11. CDR1 is MRHNA and CDR2 is SNTAGT in the germline V gene. The CDR3 totals 17 residues. The CDR3: CASSDPRGQGIDSPLHF. The CDR3 nucleotides are TGTGCCAGCAGTGACCCCCGAGGACAGGGAATTGATTCACCCCTCCACTTT.

CDR3 region: CASGTGSMDSNQPQHF. The CDR3, as DNA: TGTGCCAGCGGGACAGGTTCGATGGATAGCAATCAGCCCCAGCATTTT. The chain uses TRBV2 and TRBJ1-5, with 8 bases fitting TRBD1. V gave up 8 bases and J gave up 0 bases; unmatched junction bases: 9. The CDR3 is 16 amino acids. Germline assignment: CDR1 SNHLY and CDR2 FYNNEI.

The CDR3 sequence is CASSIGGSTDTQYF. The CDR3 nucleotides read TGTGCCAGTAGTATAGGAGGGAGCACAGATACGCAGTATTTT. The chain recombines TRBV19 with TRBJ2-3; tentative D call: TRBD2 (5 bases). The ends were cut back, 1 base at V and 0 bases at J, with 5 bases in the middle. The CDR3 is 14 residues long. The germline V gene has CDR1 LNHDA and CDR2 SQIVND (reference sequence).

The V and J genes are TRBV9 and TRBJ2-1, with 9 nucleotides matching TRBD1. The V gene's germline CDR1 is SGDLS and CDR2 YYNGEE. The CDR3 loop spans 15 amino acids. V trimming: 3 bases; J trimming: 4 bases; junction bases outside the gene matches: 5. CDR3 sequence (DNA): TGTGCCAGCAGCGCCGGGACAGGGAAGTACAATGAGCAGTTCTTC. It yields the protein CASSAGTGKYNEQFF.

The V gene is TRBV27, the J gene TRBJ2-3, with D possibly matching TRBD1 (5 bases). Trimming took 2 bases from V and 5 from J, leaving 8 bases between them. The CDR3 extends over 13 amino acids. Germline V CDR1 and CDR2: MNHEY, SMNVEV (reference sequence). The CDR3 protein is CASSLLGQDTQYF. CDR3 DNA sequence: TGTGCCAGCAGTTTACTGGGGCAAGATACGCAGTATTTT.

This clone was seen just once. This chain links TRBV7-9 with TRBJ2-1; D uncertain. CDR1 SEHNR and CDR2 FQNEAQ come from the germline V gene (reference sequence). The V and J ends lost 1 base and 7 bases respectively, with 11 bases between them. The CDR3 consists of 14 residues. The CDR3 nucleotides read TGTGCCAGCAGCTTAGTACCCGGTTGGAATGAGCAGTTCTTC. It specifies CASSLVPGWNEQFF. Using reference TRBV7-9 and TRBJ2-1 for the parts outside the CDR3, the full variable domain is DTGVSQNPRHKITKRGQNVTFRCDPISEHNRLYWYRQTLGQGPEFLTYFQNEAQLEKSRLLSDRFSAERPKGSFSTLEIQRTEQGDSAMYLCASSLVPGWNEQFFGPGTRLTVL.

The chain couples TRBV5-1 to TRBJ2-3, with 8 positions matching TRBD2. Germline CDR1 reads SGHRS; CDR2 reads YFSETQ. The CDR3 is 16 amino acids. J lost 5 bases, V lost 0 bases, and 8 bases had no gene match. CDR3: CASSLVPAGVIDTQYF. In DNA, the CDR3 is TGCGCCAGCAGCTTGGTACCAGCGGGGGTTATAGATACGCAGTATTTT.

This chain links TRBV6-5 with TRBJ2-3, with D possibly TRBD1 on 6 matching bases. V dropped 5 bases and J dropped 0 bases, with 9 bases sitting between them. The CDR3 sequence is 14 residues long. The germline V gene has CDR1 MNHEY and CDR2 SVGAGI. The CDR3 coding sequence is TGTGCCAGCAGTCAGGGGCCGAGCACAGATACGCAGTATTTT. This gives the protein CASSQGPSTDTQYF.

The V gene is TRBV15, the J gene TRBJ2-7; D is undetermined. V was shortened by 2 bases and J by 1 base, with 12 bases between the two germline ends. Per germline, CDR1 LNHNV and CDR2 YYDKDF (reference sequence). This CDR3 has 15 amino acids. The CDR3 here is CATSRPRSVSYEQYF. For the CDR3, the DNA is TGTGCCACCAGCAGACCCCGTAGTGTTTCCTACGAGCAGTACTTC.